What follows are 14 T cell receptor beta chains derived from one specimen sequenced in a study of blood T cells in healthy people across ages. A J-beta primer mix and a sample-barcoded 5' primer were used in a second PCR of roughly 6 to 11 cycles. One entry per CDR3 protein, called by TCRdb with MiXCR from the 5' RACE reads. The sample holds about 320,000 distinct CDR3 sequences, about 25% seen once. What was sequenced was blood. The source is a woman aged 70-85 years in good health.

The chain is built from TRBV3-1 and TRBJ1-6, with 7 nucleotides matching TRBD1. The CDR3 totals 12 residues. Germline V CDR1 and CDR2: LGHDT, YNNKEL (reference sequence). V gave up 3 bases and J gave up 18 bases; unmatched junction bases: 8. This chain's CDR3 is CASSQLKGAAHF. The CDR3 DNA follows: TGTGCCAGCAGCCAGCTCAAGGGGGCAGCCCACTTT. Combining the CDR3 with reference TRBV3-1 and TRBJ1-6 gives the whole variable domain DTAVSQTPKYLVTQMGNDKSIKCEQNLGHDTMYWYKQDSKKFLKIMFSYNNKELIINETVPNRFSPKSPDKAHLNLHINSLELGDSAVYFCASSQLKGAAHFGNGTRLTVT.

This clonotype appeared a few times. In nucleotides, the CDR3 is TGTGCCAGCAGCTTAGACCCACTGGAGACCCAGTACTTC. Translated: CASSLDPLETQYF. The J gene is TRBJ2-5, the V gene TRBV7-8, with unresolved D. Between the trimmed V and J ends, which lost 1 base and 5 bases, there was a span of 8 bases. The CDR3 runs to 13 residues. Germline V lookup: CDR1 SGHVS, CDR2 FQNEAQ.

V usage is TRBV29-1 and J usage is TRBJ2-1; a weak D match, TRBD2 (5 bases). Trimming stripped 3 bases from V and 9 bases from J, with 12 bases between. Germline assignment: CDR1 SQVTM and CDR2 ANQGSEA. CDR3 length: 12 residues. DNA for the CDR3: TGCAGCGTTGAGGTTGCGGGCCTTGAGCAGTTCTTC. Protein sequence: CSVEVAGLEQFF.

This clonotype has a single count. V is TRBV10-3 and J is TRBJ2-1, with unresolved D. The DNA end favors TRBJ2-7, so the J call may be wrong. CDR1 and CDR2 from the germline V gene are ENHRY and SYGVKD. CDR3 length equals 11 residues. In nucleotides, the CDR3 is TGTGCCATCAGTGAGGGCCACGAGCAGTACTTC. Amino acid sequence: CAISEGHEQYF.

This clonotype was picked up one time. This chain connects TRBV28 to TRBJ1-5, with a weak D call TRBD1 (6 bases). Trimming removed 10 bases from V and 0 bases from J, with 10 bases in between. The CDR3 is made up of 13 amino acids. Per the germline V gene, CDR1 is MDHEN and CDR2 is SYDVKM. CDR3 DNA sequence: TGTGCCAATCAACAGGGTAGCAATCAGCCCCAGCATTTT. The encoded protein is CANQQGSNQPQHF. Drawing the rest from reference TRBV28 and TRBJ1-5, the complete variable domain is DVKVTQSSRYLVKRTGEKVFLECVQDMDHENMFWYRQDPGLGLRLIYFSYDVKMKEKGDIPEGYSVSREKKERFSLILESASTNQTSMYLCANQQGSNQPQHFGDGTRLSIL.

The rearrangement uses TRBV6-5 and TRBJ2-5; no firm D call. The last part of the DNA fits TRBJ2-1 better; the J call may be wrong. The CDR3 has 16 amino acids. Germline assignment: CDR1 MNHEY and CDR2 SVGAGI. Here the CDR3 DNA reads TGTGCCAGCAGTTACTCGAATCCTCGCCTACGCAATGAGCAGTTCTTC. Protein sequence: CASSYSNPRLRNEQFF.

The chain's CDR3 is CASTEDRGSLQPQHF. The DNA of the CDR3 is TGTGCCAGTACCGAAGACAGGGGTTCCCTACAGCCCCAGCATTTT. The chain uses TRBV19 and TRBJ1-5, with 8 bases lining up with TRBD1. CDR1 is LNHDA and CDR2 is SQIVND in the germline V gene (reference sequence). The CDR3 is 15 residues long. J lost 7 bases, V lost 7 bases, and 12 bases had no gene match.

This clonotype was seen a single time. The rearrangement uses TRBV7-2 and TRBJ1-2, with D perhaps matching TRBD1 (6 bases). CDR1 and CDR2 (germline): SGHTA, FQGNSA. The CDR3 has 13 amino acids. Deletions cut 5 bases from V and 6 bases from J, with 13 bases between. CDR3 amino acids: CASSTQGWHGYTF. The CDR3 coding sequence is TGTGCCAGCAGCACACAGGGTTGGCATGGCTACACCTTC.

This clonotype appeared a few times. The V call is TRBV5-5, the J call TRBJ2-1; 7 positions agree with TRBD1. This CDR3 contains 13 residues. The V and J ends lost 4 bases and 6 bases, in that order; junction bases with no gene match: 4. Germline V lookup: CDR1 SGHKS, CDR2 YYEKEE (reference sequence). CDR3 sequence: CASSQGQPNEQFF. CDR3 bases: TGTGCCAGCAGCCAGGGACAGCCCAATGAGCAGTTCTTC.

The V gene is TRBV4-1, the J gene TRBJ1-4; the match to TRBD1 covers 7 bases. There are 15 residues in the CDR3. The V gene end was trimmed by 1 base and the J gene end by 4 bases; junction bases not matched to a gene: 3. Germline V CDR1 and CDR2: MGHRA, YSYEKL. The CDR3 DNA sequence: TGCGCCAGCAGCCAAGGCGCAGGGGGTAATGAAAAACTGTTTTTT. This translates into CASSQGAGGNEKLFF.

This clonotype was seen a few times. V usage is TRBV6-6 and J usage is TRBJ2-5; possibly TRBD1 for D (7 bases). V was cut by 6 bases and J by 2 bases, with 16 bases left in between. Per germline, CDR1 MNHNY and CDR2 SVGAGI (reference sequence). There are 15 residues in the CDR3. The CDR3 DNA is TGTGCCAGCAGGACTGGCGGGACAGTTCAAGAGACCCAGTACTTC. The encoded protein is CASRTGGTVQETQYF.

This clonotype was observed a handful of times. The gene calls are TRBV14 and TRBJ1-1; TRBD1 is a possible D gene (5 bases). The germline CDR1 and CDR2 sequences are SGHDN and FVKESK. Trimming stripped 0 bases from V and 3 bases from J, with 14 bases between. The length of the CDR3 is 16 residues. The CDR3 loop reads CASSQDKGRVYTEAFF. The CDR3 DNA reads TGTGCCAGCAGCCAAGATAAGGGCAGGGTTTACACTGAAGCTTTCTTT.

The chain is built from TRBV6-1 and TRBJ2-2; D is tentatively TRBD1 or TRBD2 (6 bases each). Per the germline V gene, CDR1 is MNHNS and CDR2 is SASEGT. There are 16 residues in the CDR3. V lost 6 bases and J 4 bases, leaving 18 bases between the germline ends. The CDR3 sequence is CASSRWGAPSTGELFF. As DNA, the CDR3 is TGTGCCAGCAGCCGCTGGGGGGCCCCGAGCACCGGGGAGCTGTTTTTT.

The rearrangement joins TRBV5-1 to TRBJ2-3; TRBD2 agrees at 8 bases. Trimming at V came to 1 base and at J to 6 bases, leaving 10 bases not matched to a gene. This CDR3 has 16 amino acids. The V gene's germline CDR1 is SGHRS and CDR2 YFSETQ. CDR3 amino acids: CASSLMPAGVSDTQYF. CDR3 nucleotide sequence: TGCGCCAGCAGCTTGATGCCAGCGGGAGTTTCGGATACGCAGTATTTT.